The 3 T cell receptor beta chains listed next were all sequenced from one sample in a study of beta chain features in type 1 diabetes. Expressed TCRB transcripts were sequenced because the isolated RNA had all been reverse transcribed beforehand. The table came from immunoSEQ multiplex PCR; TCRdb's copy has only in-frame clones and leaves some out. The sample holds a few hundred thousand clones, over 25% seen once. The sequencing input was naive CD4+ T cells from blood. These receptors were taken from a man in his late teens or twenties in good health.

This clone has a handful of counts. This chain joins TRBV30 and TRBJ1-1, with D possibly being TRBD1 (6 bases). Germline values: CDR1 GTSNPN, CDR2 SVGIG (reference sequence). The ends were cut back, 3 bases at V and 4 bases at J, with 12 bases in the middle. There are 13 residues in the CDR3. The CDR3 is CAWSTYRATEAFF. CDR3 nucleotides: TGTGCCTGGAGCACGTACAGGGCCACTGAAGCTTTCTTT.

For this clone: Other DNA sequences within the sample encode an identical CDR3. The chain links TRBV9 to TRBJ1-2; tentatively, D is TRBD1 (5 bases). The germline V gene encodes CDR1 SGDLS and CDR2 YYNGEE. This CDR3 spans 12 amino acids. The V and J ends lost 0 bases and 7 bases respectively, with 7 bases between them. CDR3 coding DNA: TGTGCCAGCAGCGTAGCTGGGGCTGGCTACACCTTC. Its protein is CASSVAGAGYTF.

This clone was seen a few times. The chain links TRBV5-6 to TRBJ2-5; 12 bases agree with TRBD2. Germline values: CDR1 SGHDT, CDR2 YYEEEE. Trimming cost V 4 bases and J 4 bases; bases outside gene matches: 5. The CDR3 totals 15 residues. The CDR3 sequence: CASSLGLAGPETQYF. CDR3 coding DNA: TGTGCCAGCAGCCTGGGACTAGCGGGCCCAGAGACCCAGTACTTC.